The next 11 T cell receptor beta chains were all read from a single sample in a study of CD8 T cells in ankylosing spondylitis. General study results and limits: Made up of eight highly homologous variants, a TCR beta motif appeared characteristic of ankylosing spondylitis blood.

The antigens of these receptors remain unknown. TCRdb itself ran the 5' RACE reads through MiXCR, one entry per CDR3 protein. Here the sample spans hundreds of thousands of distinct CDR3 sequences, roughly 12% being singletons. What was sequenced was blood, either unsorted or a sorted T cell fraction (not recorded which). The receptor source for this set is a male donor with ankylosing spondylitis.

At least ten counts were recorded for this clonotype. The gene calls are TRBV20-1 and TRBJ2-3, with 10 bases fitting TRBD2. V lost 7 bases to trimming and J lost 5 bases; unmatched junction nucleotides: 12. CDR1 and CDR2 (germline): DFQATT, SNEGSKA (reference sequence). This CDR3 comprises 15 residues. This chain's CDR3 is CSGGGFLAGGDTQYF. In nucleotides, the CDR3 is TGCAGTGGAGGGGGGTTTTTAGCGGGAGGAGATACGCAGTATTTT.

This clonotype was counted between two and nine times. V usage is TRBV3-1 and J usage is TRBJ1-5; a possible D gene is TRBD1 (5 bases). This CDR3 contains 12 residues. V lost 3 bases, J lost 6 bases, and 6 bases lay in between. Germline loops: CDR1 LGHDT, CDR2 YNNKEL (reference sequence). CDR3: CASSHGAQPQHF. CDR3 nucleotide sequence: TGTGCCAGCAGCCACGGGGCTCAGCCCCAGCATTTT.

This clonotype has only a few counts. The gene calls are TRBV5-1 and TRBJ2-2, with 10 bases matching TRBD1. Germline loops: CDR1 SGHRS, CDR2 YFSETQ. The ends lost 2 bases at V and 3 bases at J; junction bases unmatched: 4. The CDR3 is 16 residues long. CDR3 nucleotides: TGCGCCAGCAGCTTACTTGGGACAGGGGACACCGGGGAGCTGTTTTTT. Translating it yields CASSLLGTGDTGELFF.

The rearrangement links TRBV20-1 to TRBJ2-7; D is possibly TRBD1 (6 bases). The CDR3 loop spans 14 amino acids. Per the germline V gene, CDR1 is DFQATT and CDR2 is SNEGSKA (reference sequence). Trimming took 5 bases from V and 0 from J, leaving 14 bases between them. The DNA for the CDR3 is TGCAGTGCTCATCCGGGACACAGCTCCTACGAGCAGTACTTC. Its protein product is CSAHPGHSSYEQYF.

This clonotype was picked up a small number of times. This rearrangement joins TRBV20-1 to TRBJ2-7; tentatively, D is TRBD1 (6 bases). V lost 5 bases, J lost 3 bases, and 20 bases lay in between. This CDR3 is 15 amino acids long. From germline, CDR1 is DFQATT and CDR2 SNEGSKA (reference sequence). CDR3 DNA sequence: TGCAGTGCTCCCAACAGGGTGGGCACCATCTACGAGCAGTACTTC. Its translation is CSAPNRVGTIYEQYF.

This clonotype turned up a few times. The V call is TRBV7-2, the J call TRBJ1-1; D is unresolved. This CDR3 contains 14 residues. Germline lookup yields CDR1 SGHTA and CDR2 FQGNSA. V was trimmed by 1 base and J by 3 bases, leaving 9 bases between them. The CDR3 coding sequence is TGTGCCAGCAGCTTAGTTGAAGTTTACACTGAAGCTTTCTTT. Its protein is CASSLVEVYTEAFF.

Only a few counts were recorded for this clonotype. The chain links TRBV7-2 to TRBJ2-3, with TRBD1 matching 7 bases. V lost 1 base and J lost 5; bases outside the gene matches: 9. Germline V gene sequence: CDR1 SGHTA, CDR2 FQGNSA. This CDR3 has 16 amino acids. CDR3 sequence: CASSLERYDREDTQYF. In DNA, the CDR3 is TGTGCCAGCAGCTTAGAGAGGTACGACAGGGAAGATACGCAGTATTTT. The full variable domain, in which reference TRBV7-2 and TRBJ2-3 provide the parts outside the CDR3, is GAGVSQSPSNKVTEKGKDVELRCDPISGHTALYWYRQSLGQGLEFLIYFQGNSAPDKSGLPSDRFSAERTGGSVSTLTIQRTQQEDSAVYLCASSLERYDREDTQYFGPGTRLTVL.

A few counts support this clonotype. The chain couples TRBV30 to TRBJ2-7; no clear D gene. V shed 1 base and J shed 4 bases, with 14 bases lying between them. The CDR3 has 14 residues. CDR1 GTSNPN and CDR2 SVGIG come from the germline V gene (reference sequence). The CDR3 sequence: CAWSGLGLGYEQYF. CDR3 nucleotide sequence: TGTGCCTGGAGTGGCCTAGGCCTAGGGTACGAGCAGTACTTC.

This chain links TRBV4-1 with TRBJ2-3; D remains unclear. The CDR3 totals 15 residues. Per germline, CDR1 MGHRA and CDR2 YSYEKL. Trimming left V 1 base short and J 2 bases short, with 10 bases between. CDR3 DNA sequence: TGCGCCAGCAGCCAAGGACTGTGGGACACAGATACGCAGTATTTT. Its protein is CASSQGLWDTDTQYF.

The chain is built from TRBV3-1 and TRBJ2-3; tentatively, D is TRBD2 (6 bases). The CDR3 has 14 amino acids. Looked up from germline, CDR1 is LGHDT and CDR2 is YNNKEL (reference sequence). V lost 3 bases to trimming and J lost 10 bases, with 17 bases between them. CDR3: CASSHSGTLESQYF. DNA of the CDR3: TGTGCCAGCAGCCATTCCGGGACTCTAGAATCGCAGTATTTT.

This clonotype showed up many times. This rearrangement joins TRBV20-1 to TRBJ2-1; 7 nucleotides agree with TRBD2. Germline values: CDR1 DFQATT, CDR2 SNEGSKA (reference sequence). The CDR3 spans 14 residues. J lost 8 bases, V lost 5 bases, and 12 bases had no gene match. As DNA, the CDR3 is TGCAGTGCTTCAGGGACTACGAGTGGGGATGAGCAGTTCTTC. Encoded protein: CSASGTTSGDEQFF.